Below, 10 T cell receptor beta chains from the same sample are listed, as sequenced in a study of T-cell memory formation after mild COVID-19 (dated by TCRdb to the early 2020s). Receptor amplification or capture employed 5' RACE. Sequenced on an Illumina NovaSeq 6000. Clones were called with MiXCR by TCRdb after fastp trimmed the public reads at Q25, and only in-frame beta chains were retained. Rows with a matching CDR3 protein are joined into one entry that keeps the most common DNA and genes. The sample table contains around 440,000 distinct CDR3 sequences; only one count was recorded for roughly 18% of them. About 12% of the sample goes to the ten largest clones. What was sequenced was PBMCs or a T cell subset sorted from them (not recorded which). Receptor source: an adult woman who had mild COVID-19 (a few samples of this study predate the infection). The sample titles of this study are shuffled in the database, so cell type and time point are left out; the donor was told from shared clones.

Ten or more counts support this clonotype. The genes are TRBV11-2 and TRBJ2-5; no clear D gene. The CDR3 is 12 residues long. Trimming removed 3 bases from V and 5 bases from J, with 7 bases in between. CDR1 SGHAT and CDR2 FQNNGV come from the germline V gene. The chain's CDR3 is CASSFGPETQYF. DNA of the CDR3: TGTGCCAGCAGCTTCGGACCCGAGACCCAGTACTTC.

The rearrangement joins TRBV6-5 to TRBJ2-5; D assignment may be TRBD1 or TRBD2 (5 bases each). Germline V lookup: CDR1 MNHEY, CDR2 SVGAGI. CDR3 length: 14 residues. V gave up 5 bases and J gave up 2 bases, with 12 bases separating them. CDR3 loop: CASSPSGRQETQYF. The DNA of the CDR3 is TGTGCCAGCAGTCCATCAGGGAGACAAGAGACCCAGTACTTC.

This clonotype has a handful of counts. V is TRBV27 and J is TRBJ1-5; D is perhaps TRBD1 (5 bases). The CDR3 consists of 17 residues. CDR1 is MNHEY, CDR2 SMNVEV, per germline (reference sequence). Trimming pared 3 bases from V and 2 bases from J, leaving 17 bases between. For the CDR3, the DNA is TGTGCCAGCAGTTTTGGGGCGGGGCAGTTGGGCAATCAGCCCCAGCATTTT. Translated, it gives CASSFGAGQLGNQPQHF.

Only a few counts were recorded for this clonotype. The V gene is TRBV7-9, the J gene TRBJ2-7; TRBD1 is a possible D gene (6 bases). CDR1 is SEHNR, CDR2 FQNEAQ, per germline (reference sequence). There are 12 residues in the CDR3. V was pared by 4 bases and J by 5 bases, with 9 bases between. The CDR3 reads CASSYTGHEQYF. CDR3 nucleotide sequence: TGTGCCAGCAGCTACACAGGGCACGAGCAGTACTTC.

This clonotype was seen only a few times. This rearrangement joins TRBV24-1 to TRBJ1-4; 7 nucleotides line up with TRBD1. The germline V gene encodes CDR1 KGHDR and CDR2 SFDVKD. The CDR3 extends over 15 amino acids. J was trimmed by 4 bases and V by 2 bases; bases with no gene match: 3. CDR3 bases: TGTGCCACCAGTGATTCGACAGGGCGTAATGAAAAACTGTTTTTT. Encoded protein: CATSDSTGRNEKLFF.

The rearrangement links TRBV7-8 to TRBJ1-2; 7 positions agree with TRBD1. Germline V gives CDR1 SGHVS, CDR2 FQNEAQ. J gave up 5 bases and V 1 base, and 4 bases lay outside the gene matches. The length of the CDR3 is 14 residues. The CDR3 nucleotides are TGTGCCAGCAGCTTAGACAGGGGAAAATATGGCTACACCTTC. As protein: CASSLDRGKYGYTF. Filled out from reference TRBV7-8 and TRBJ1-2, the complete variable domain reads GAGVSQSPRYKVAKRGQDVALRCDPISGHVSLFWYQQALGQGPEFLTYFQNEAQLDKSGLPSDRFFAERPEGSVSTLKIQRTQQEDSAVYLCASSLDRGKYGYTFGSGTRLTVV.

Only a few counts were recorded for this clonotype. The V and J genes are TRBV7-2 and TRBJ2-7; TRBD2 might be the D (6 bases). Germline loops: CDR1 SGHTA, CDR2 FQGNSA. V dropped 7 bases and J dropped 4 bases, with 17 bases sitting between them. This CDR3 contains 14 residues. CDR3 in amino acids: CASTLGGAGYEQYF. The CDR3 coding sequence is TGTGCCAGCACCCTAGGCGGGGCGGGATACGAGCAGTACTTC.

This sequence joins TRBV25-1 and TRBJ1-2; D is unresolved. V was pared by 4 bases and J by 2 bases, with 5 bases between. CDR3 length: 12 amino acids. Germline CDR1 is MGHDK and CDR2 is SYGVNS. CDR3 coding DNA: TGTGCCAGCAGTGTATTGAACTATGGCTACACCTTC. Protein product: CASSVLNYGYTF.

The chain uses TRBV3-1 and TRBJ2-7; D is ambiguous. This CDR3 spans 14 amino acids. The V gene lost 5 bases and the J gene lost 0 bases, with 11 bases spanning the gap. Germline V gene data show CDR1 as LGHDT and CDR2 as YNNKEL (reference sequence). The CDR3 loop reads CASSSWKSSYEQYF. CDR3 nucleotides: TGTGCCAGCAGCTCCTGGAAGAGCTCCTACGAGCAGTACTTC.

The genes are TRBV7-9 and TRBJ2-4, with a tentative D call TRBD2 (5 bases). The germline V and J ends were trimmed by 5 bases and 6 bases, with 11 bases remaining between them. CDR3 length: 13 residues. Germline V gene data show CDR1 as SEHNR and CDR2 as FQNEAQ (reference sequence). The CDR3 here is CASSKSGLNIQYF. CDR3 in DNA: TGTGCCAGCAGCAAATCGGGGTTAAACATTCAGTACTTC.